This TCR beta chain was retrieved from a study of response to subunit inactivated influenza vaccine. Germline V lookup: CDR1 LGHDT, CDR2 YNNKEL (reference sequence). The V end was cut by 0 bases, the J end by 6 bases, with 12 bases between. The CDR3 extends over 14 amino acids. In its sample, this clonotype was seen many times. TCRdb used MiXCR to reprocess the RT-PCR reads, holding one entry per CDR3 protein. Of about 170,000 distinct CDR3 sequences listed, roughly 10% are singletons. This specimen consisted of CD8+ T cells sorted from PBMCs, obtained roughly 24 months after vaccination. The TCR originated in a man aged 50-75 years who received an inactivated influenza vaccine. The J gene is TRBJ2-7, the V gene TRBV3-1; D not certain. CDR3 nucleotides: TGTGCCAGCAGCCAAGACCCCTCTATGACCGAGCAGTACTTC. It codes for CASSQDPSMTEQYF.